The T cell receptor beta chain under discussion was sequenced for a study of regulatory T cells in long-lasting Graves disease. This sample's time point: newly diagnosed GD, antithyroid drugs for less than 3 months. Preparation of the TCR library used RNA extracted from PBMCs. The TCR beta library used iRepertoire HTBI primers with Arm-PCR amplification of CDR3. MiXCR, applied by TCRdb to the multiplex PCR reads, yields one record per CDR3 protein. The sample lists fewer than 550,000 distinct CDR3 sequences, roughly 17% seen once, with about 23% in the top ten. This CDR3 is built from 17 residues. V was pared by 5 bases and J by 4 bases, with 10 bases of the junction left unmatched. This clonotype has just one count. This sample also appeared in a second study, on T cells in Graves' hyperthyroidism and ophthalmopathy.

The source is a woman between 18 and 29 years old with Graves disease. V usage is TRBV12-3 or TRBV12-4 and J usage is TRBJ2-7; 14 positions agree with TRBD2. Sequences were derived from peripheral blood mononuclear cells (PBMCs), sampled at new diagnosis, from a patient treated with antithyroid drugs. The CDR3 loop reads CASSPRLAGGPYYEQYF. The CDR3 DNA follows: TGTGCCAGCAGTCCCCGACTAGCGGGAGGGCCATATTACGAGCAGTACTTC.